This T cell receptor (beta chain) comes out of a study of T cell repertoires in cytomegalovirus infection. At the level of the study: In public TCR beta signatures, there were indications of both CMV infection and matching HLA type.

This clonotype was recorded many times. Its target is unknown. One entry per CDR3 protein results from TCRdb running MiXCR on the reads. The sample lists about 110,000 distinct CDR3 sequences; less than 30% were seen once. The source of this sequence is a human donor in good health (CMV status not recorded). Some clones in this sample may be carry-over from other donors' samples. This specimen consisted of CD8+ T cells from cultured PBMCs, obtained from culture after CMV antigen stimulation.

CDR3 sequence (DNA): TGTGCCAGCAGCCCCCCCACAGGGAAGAACACTGAAGCTTTCTTT. Amino acids: CASSPPTGKNTEAFF. This chain joins TRBV11-2 and TRBJ1-1, with a weak D call TRBD1 (6 bases). CDR1 is SGHAT, CDR2 FQNNGV, per germline. There are 15 residues in the CDR3. Trimming took off 5 bases at V and 1 base at J, with 14 bases between the two ends.